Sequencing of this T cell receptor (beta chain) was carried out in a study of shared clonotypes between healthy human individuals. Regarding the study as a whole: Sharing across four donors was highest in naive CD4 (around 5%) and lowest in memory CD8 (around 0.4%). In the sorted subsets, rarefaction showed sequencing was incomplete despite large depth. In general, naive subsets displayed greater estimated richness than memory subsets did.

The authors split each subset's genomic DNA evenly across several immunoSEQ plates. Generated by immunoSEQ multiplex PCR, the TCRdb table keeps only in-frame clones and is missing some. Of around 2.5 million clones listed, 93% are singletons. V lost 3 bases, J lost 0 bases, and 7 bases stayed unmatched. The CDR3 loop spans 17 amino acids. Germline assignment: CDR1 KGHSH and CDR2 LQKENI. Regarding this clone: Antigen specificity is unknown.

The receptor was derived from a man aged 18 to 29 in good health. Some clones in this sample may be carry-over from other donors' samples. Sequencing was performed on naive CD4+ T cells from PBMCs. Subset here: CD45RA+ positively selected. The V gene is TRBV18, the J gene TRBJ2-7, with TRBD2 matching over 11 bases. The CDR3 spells CASSPFSGRVVSYEQYF. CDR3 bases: TGTGCCAGCTCACCGTTTAGCGGGAGGGTAGTCTCCTACGAGCAGTACTTC.